This T cell receptor beta chain was identified during a study of blood T cell repertoires in COVID-19 (dated by TCRdb to 2018 to 2020). For context, the study as a whole: Samples from collaborators originated in the United States, Italy and Spain and spanned both the acute and convalescent phases of COVID-19. The material from the prospective study consisted of cDNA or gDNA derived from T cells, B-cell-depleted T cells, or PBMCs. The dataset comprised deeply sampled blood TCRbeta repertoires from subjects exposed to, actively infected with, or recovered from COVID-19. A freely available public database, intended as a resource for researchers studying the immune response to SARS-CoV-2, is where the repertoires were released. Samples were obtained from the ongoing ImmuneRACE study (first 160 participants) and from about 1,300 subjects provided by 6 global collaborators. A de-identified subject ID, COVID-19 status, age in years and sex were almost always included in the sample metadata. Where HLA class I and class II types were available, the types were taken from metadata supplied by the sample provider, not from assay-based typing.

With respect to this clone: The clone's antigen remains unknown. Base qualities are not at hand, and no much larger clone is one base apart.

TCRbeta CDR3 regions were amplified from genomic DNA using the immunoSEQ Assay, a bias-controlled multiplex PCR. Turning to the authors' computational methods: The number of nucleated cells in each sample was estimated from the amplification of reference gene primers within the assay. Sequence reads were collapsed and filtered to measure the absolute abundance of every unique TCRbeta CDR3 rearrangement. Productive Simpson clonality was computed per sample as the square root of Simpson's diversity index over productive rearrangements. The clones in this table, taken by TCRdb from immuneACCESS, are in-frame only. Not every clone is retained; where verified, under half of the shortfall comes from an unresolved V gene, and the cause of the rest is unknown. For V, J and clone size, that table is used; D and trimming come from the DNA. This sample gives approximately 290,000 clones in total; 70% to 90% of them show up just once. About 1% of the sample is taken by the ten largest.

One collaborating source in Seattle enrolled patients while the patients were actively infected and followed the patients over time throughout the course of disease. Whole blood was collected in K2EDTA tubes by collaborating institutions according to the institutions' own protocols. For TCRbeta analysis, collaborators shipped samples as frozen whole blood, isolated PBMCs, or DNA extracted from either of those sample types. The CDR3 runs 17 residues from the cysteine to the phenylalanine. Only the CDR3 portion is preserved as DNA: 51 bases, with reading frame beginning at the first base. The germline ends are 20 bases apart after V is trimmed by 5 bases and J by 3 bases. Per the germline V gene (reference sequence), LNHDA is the CDR1 and SQIVND is the CDR2. Overall study results and their limits: Clinical and demographic metadata were provided uncurated, with the amount varying by source and participant.

The sample consisted of peripheral blood. The clonotype comes from a human donor with COVID-19, enrolled during active disease. The donor label of this sample is uncertain. This chain is built from TRBV19 and TRBJ1-3; no confident D gene assignment can be made. The sequenced DNA is TGTGCCAGTAGTCTATCTTCGGGGTCTGGAGGTGGAAACACCATATATTTT. It is translated as CASSLSSGSGGGNTIYF.